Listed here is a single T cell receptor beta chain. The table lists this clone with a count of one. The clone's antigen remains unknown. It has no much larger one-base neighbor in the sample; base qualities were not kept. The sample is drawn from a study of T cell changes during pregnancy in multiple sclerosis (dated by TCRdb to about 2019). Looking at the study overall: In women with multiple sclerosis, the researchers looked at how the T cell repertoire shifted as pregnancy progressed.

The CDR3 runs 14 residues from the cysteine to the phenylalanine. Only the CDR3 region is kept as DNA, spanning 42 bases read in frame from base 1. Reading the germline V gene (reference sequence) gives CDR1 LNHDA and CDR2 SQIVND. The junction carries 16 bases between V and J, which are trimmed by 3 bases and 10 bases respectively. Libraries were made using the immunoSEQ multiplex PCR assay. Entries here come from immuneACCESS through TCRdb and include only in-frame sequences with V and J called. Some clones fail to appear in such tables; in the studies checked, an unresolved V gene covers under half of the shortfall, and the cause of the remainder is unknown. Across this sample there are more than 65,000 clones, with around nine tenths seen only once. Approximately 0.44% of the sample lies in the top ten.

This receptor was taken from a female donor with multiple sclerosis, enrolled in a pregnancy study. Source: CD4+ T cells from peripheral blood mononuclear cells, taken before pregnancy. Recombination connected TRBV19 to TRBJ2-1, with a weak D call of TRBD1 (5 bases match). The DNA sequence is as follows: TGTGCCAGTAGTATTGTATGGGTAGCAGGGGAGCAGTTCTTC. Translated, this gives CASSIVWVAGEQFF.